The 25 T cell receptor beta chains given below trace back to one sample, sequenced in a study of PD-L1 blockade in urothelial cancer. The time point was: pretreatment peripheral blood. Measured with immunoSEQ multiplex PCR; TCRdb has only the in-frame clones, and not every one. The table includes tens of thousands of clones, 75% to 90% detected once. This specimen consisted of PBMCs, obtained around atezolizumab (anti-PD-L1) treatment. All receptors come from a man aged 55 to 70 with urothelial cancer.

The CDR3 bases are TGTGCCAGCAGCGCATCCGGGACAGGGTTCAAAGGCTACACCTTC. Its protein product is CASSASGTGFKGYTF. The chain employs TRBV7-8 and TRBJ1-2, with 9 bases that match TRBD1. This CDR3 has 15 residues. Trimming at V came to 5 bases and at J to 8 bases, leaving 12 bases not matched to a gene. Per the germline V gene, CDR1 is SGHVS and CDR2 is FQNEAQ.

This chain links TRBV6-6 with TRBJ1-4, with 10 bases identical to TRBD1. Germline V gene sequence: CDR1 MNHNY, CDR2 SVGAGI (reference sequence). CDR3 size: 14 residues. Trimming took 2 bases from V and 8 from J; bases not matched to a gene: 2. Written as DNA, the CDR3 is TGTGCCAGCAGTTACGGACAGGGGGGGGAAAAACTGTTTTTT. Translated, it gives CASSYGQGGEKLFF.

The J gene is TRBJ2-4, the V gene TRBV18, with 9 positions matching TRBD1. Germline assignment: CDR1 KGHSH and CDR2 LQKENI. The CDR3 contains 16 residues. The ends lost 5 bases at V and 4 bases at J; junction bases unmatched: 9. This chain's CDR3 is CASSEQSGQGKNIQYF. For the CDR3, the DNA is TGTGCCAGCTCAGAACAATCCGGACAGGGGAAAAACATTCAGTACTTC. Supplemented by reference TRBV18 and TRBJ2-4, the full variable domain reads NAGVMQNPRHLVRRRGQEARLRCSPMKGHSHVYWYRQLPEEGLKFMVYLQKENIIDESGMPKERFSAEFPKEGPSILRIQQVVRGDSAAYFCASSEQSGQGKNIQYFGAGTRLSVL.

The CDR3 DNA sequence: TGCGCCAGCAAGTCGACTAGCGGGGGGGTTGTGGAGACCCAGTACTTC. Its protein is CASKSTSGGVVETQYF. The V call is TRBV10-2, the J call TRBJ2-5, with 14 bases fitting TRBD2. Germline loops: CDR1 WSHSY, CDR2 SAAADI. V shed 7 bases and J 5 bases; nucleotides not matched to a gene: 9. The CDR3 runs 16 residues.

This CDR3 is CASSKDRVETGELFF. CDR3 bases: TGCGCCAGCAGCAAGGACAGGGTAGAGACCGGGGAGCTGTTTTTT. The J gene is TRBJ2-2, the V gene TRBV5-1, with 8 bases aligning to TRBD1. The CDR3 has 15 residues. Trimming removed 4 bases from V and 5 bases from J; junction bases left unmatched: 7. Germline V gene lookup returns CDR1 SGHRS and CDR2 YFSETQ.

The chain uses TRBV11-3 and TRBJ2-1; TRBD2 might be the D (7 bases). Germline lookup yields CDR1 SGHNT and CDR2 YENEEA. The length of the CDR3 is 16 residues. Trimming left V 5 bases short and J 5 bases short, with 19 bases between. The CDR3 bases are TGTGCCAGCAGCAATTCTCGGGGGGCCCGTCACAATGAGCAGTTCTTC. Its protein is CASSNSRGARHNEQFF.

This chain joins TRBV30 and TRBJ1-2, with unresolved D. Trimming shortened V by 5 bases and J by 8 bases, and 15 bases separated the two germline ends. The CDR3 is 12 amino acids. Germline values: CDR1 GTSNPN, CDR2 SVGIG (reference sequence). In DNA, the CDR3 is TGTGCCTGGGTAAAGAGGCGACGCGGCTACACCTTC. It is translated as CAWVKRRRGYTF.

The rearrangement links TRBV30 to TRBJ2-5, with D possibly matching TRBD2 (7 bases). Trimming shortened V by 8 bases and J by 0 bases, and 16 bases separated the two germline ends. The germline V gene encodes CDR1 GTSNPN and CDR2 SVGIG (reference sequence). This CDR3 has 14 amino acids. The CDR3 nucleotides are TGTGCCGGAGGGGGGGGGCTGTACCAAGAGACCCAGTACTTC. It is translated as CAGGGGLYQETQYF. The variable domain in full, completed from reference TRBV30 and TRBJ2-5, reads SQTIHQWPATLVQPVGSPLSLECTVEGTSNPNLYWYRQAAGRGLQLLFYSVGIGQISSEVPQNLSASRPQDRQFILSSKKLLLSDSGFYLCAGGGGLYQETQYFGPGTRLLVL.

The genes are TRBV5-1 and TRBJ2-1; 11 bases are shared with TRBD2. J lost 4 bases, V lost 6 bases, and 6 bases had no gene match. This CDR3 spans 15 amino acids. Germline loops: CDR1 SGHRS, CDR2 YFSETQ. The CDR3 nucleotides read TGCGCCAGCACCGAAACTAGCGGGGGATACAATGAGCAGTTCTTC. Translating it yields CASTETSGGYNEQFF.

This CDR3 reads CASSWGTVGNTEAFF. As DNA, the CDR3 is TGTGCCAGCAGCTGGGGGACAGTTGGGAACACTGAAGCTTTCTTT. This sequence joins TRBV5-6 and TRBJ1-1; 7 bases are shared with TRBD1. V lost 3 bases to trimming and J lost 1 base; unmatched junction nucleotides: 6. The CDR3 sequence is 15 residues long. The germline V gene has CDR1 SGHDT and CDR2 YYEEEE.

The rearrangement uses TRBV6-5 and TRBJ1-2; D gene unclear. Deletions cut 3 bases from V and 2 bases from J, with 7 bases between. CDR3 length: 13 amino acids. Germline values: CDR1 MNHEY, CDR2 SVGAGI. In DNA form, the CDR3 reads TGTGCCAGCAGTTATTGGGAGAACTATGGCTACACCTTC. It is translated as CASSYWENYGYTF.

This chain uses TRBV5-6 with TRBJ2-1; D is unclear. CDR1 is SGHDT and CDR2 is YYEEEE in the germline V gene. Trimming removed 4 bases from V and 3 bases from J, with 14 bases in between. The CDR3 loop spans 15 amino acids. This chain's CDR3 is CASSRRNFGYNEQFF. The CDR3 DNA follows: TGTGCCAGCAGCCGGCGGAACTTTGGCTACAATGAGCAGTTCTTC.

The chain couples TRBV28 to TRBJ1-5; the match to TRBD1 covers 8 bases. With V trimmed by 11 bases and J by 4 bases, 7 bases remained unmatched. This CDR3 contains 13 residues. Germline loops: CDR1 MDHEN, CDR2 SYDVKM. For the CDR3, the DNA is TGTGCCTCAGGACAGGGCGGGAATCAGCCCCAGCATTTT. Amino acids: CASGQGGNQPQHF.

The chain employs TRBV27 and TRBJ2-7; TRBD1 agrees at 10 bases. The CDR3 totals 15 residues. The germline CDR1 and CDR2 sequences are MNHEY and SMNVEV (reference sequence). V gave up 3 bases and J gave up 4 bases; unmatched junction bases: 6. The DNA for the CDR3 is TGTGCCAGCAGTTTTCGACAGGGACAGGGGTACGAGCAGTACTTC. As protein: CASSFRQGQGYEQYF.

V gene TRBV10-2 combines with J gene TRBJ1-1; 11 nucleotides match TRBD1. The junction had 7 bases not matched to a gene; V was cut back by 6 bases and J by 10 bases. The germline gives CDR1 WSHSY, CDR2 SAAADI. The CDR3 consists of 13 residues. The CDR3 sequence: CASRTGTGGLAFF. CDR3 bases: TGCGCCAGCAGGACCGGGACAGGGGGTCTAGCTTTCTTT.

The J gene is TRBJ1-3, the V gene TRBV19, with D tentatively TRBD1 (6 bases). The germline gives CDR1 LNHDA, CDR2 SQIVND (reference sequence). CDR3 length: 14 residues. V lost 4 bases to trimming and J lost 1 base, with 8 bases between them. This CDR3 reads CASSTRGSGNTIYF. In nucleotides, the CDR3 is TGTGCCAGTAGTACTAGGGGGTCTGGAAACACCATATATTTT. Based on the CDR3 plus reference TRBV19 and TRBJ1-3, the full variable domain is DGGITQSPKYLFRKEGQNVTLSCEQNLNHDAMYWYRQDPGQGLRLIYYSQIVNDFQKGDIAEGYSVSREKKESFPLTVTSAQKNPTAFYLCASSTRGSGNTIYFGEGSWLTVV.

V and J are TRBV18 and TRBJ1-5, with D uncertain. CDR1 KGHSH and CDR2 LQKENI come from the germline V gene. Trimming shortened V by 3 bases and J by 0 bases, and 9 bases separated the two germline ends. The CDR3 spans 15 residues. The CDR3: CASSPSTASNQPQHF. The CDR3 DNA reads TGTGCCAGCTCACCGAGTACCGCTAGCAATCAGCCCCAGCATTTT.

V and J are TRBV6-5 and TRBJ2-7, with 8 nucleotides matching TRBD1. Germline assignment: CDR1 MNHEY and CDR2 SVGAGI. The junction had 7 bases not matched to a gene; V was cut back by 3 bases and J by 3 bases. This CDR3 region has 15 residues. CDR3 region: CASSYTQGAFYEQYF. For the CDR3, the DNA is TGTGCCAGCAGTTATACCCAGGGGGCTTTCTACGAGCAGTACTTC.

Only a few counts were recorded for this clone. The CDR3 is CASSWGLAGRPDTQYF. The CDR3 region has the DNA TGTGCCAGCAGCTGGGGACTAGCGGGGCGCCCAGATACGCAGTATTTT. The chain is built from TRBV5-6 and TRBJ2-3; 13 bases align to TRBD2. The CDR3 is 16 residues long. In germline, CDR1 is SGHDT, CDR2 YYEEEE. V lost 3 bases, J lost 4 bases, and 5 bases stayed unmatched.

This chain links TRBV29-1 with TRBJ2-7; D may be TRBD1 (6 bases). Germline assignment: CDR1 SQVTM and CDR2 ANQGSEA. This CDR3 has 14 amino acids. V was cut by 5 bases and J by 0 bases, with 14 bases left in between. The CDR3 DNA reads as TGCAGCGTTCGGAACCAGGGGACCTCCTACGAGCAGTACTTC. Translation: CSVRNQGTSYEQYF.

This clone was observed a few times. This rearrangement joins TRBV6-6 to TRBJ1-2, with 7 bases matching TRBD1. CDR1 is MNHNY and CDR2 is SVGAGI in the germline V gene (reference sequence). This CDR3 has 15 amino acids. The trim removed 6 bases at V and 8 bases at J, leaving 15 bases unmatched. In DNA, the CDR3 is TGTGCCAGCAGCTTGACAGGGACGGACCGCGGGGGCTACACCTTC. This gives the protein CASSLTGTDRGGYTF.

CDR3 in DNA: TGTGCCTGGAGTGTTCCTGGGACACTACACGAGCAGTACTTC. This translates into CAWSVPGTLHEQYF. The genes are TRBV30 and TRBJ2-7; the D gene is possibly TRBD1 (6 bases). Germline CDR1 and CDR2: GTSNPN and SVGIG (reference sequence). V was clipped by 0 bases and J by 5 bases, with 14 bases between them. This CDR3 has 14 amino acids.

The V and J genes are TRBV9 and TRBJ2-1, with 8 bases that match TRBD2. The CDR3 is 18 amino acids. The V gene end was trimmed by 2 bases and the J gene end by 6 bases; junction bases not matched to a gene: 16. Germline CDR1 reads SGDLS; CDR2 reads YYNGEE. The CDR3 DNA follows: TGTGCCAGCAGCGTCTCGGTCCGGGGGGGGCCTCAGGGCAATGAGCAGTTCTTC. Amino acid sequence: CASSVSVRGGPQGNEQFF.

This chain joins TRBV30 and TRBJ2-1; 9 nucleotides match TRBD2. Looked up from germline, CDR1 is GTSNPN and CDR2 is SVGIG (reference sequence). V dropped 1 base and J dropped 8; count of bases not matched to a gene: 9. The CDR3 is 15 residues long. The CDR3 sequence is CAWSGDGAGGYEQFF. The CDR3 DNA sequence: TGTGCCTGGAGTGGGGACGGGGCGGGGGGGTATGAGCAGTTCTTC.

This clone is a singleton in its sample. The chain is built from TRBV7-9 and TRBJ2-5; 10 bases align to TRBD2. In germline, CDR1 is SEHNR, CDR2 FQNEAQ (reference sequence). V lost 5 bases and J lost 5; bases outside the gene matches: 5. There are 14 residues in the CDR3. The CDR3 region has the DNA TGTGCCAGCAGCATAACTAGCGGGGTGGAGACCCAGTACTTC. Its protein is CASSITSGVETQYF.